This TCR beta chain was obtained from a study of response to subunit inactivated influenza vaccine (dated by TCRdb to between 2017 and 2018). As for the study more broadly: The study used deep quantitative T cell receptor repertoire profiling to track responses to a trivalent subunit inactivated influenza vaccine. The paper's findings and limits, for the study overall: It was suggested by the authors that each seasonal influenza vaccination may recruit only a limited number of new T cells.

Library preparation employed RT-PCR. The run used an Illumina HiSeq 2500. The raw public data were reprocessed by TCRdb itself: fastp quality trimming at Q25, MiXCR clonotype calling, in-frame beta chains only. Entries that share a CDR3 protein sequence are merged under the most common genes and DNA. This sample is represented by hundreds of thousands of distinct CDR3 sequences; 12% of them were singletons. The ten largest clones take up 10% of the sample. Notes on this clonotype: What antigen it recognizes has not been identified. No per-base quality is available; no much larger clone lies one base away.

The starting material was PBMCs from blood, obtained on the day of vaccination. The source of this sequence is a man aged 50 to 60 who received an inactivated influenza vaccine. Donor details come from another sample of the same person, matched by shared clones.

The DNA sequence follows: TGTGCCAGCTCACCCACGGTGTATCAGCCCCAGCATTTT. This codes for CASSPTVYQPQHF. The chain is encoded by TRBV18 joined to TRBJ1-5; the D gene assignment is ambiguous. V is shortened by 3 bases, J by 5 bases, and the region joining them spans 8 bases. The CDR3 starts with the cysteine, ends with the phenylalanine, and has 13 residues. The kept DNA is CDR3 alone, 39 bases in frame from the first base. For CDR1 and CDR2, the germline V gene lists KGHSH and LQKENI.